This T cell receptor (beta chain) was sequenced for a study of cytomegalovirus exposure and HLA in healthy donors. Germline CDR1 reads MNHNS; CDR2 reads SASEGT. Trimming took off 1 base at V and 8 bases at J, with 16 bases between the two ends. The CDR3 totals 15 residues. Assay: immunoSEQ multiplex PCR; the TCRdb copy retains only in-frame clones and omits some. There are 35,000 to 40,000 clones in the sample; over 80% occur only once, and about 3.1% lies in the top ten. Study-wide results and limits: Both high specificity and high sensitivity reportedly marked the classifier's diagnosis of cytomegalovirus status.

This clone was seen more than once but under ten times. Antigen specificity is unknown. The chain uses TRBV6-1 and TRBJ2-3; D possibly corresponds to TRBD2 (7 bases). The receptor was isolated from a man between 18 and 35 years old in good health and CMV-seronegative. Sequencing used PBMCs. The CDR3 is CASSEEGGGHGTQYF. In nucleotides, the CDR3 is TGTGCCAGCAGTGAAGAAGGGGGGGGGCACGGTACGCAGTATTTT.